Each of the 5 T cell receptor beta chains below was sequenced from the same sample in a study of T cells in Graves' hyperthyroidism and ophthalmopathy. The CDR3 regions of TCR beta were amplified from RNA transcripts. RT-PCR in the first round (using the HTBI primer set) targeted the TCR CDR3. One entry per CDR3 protein results from TCRdb running MiXCR on the multiplex PCR reads. The repertoire holds about 400,000 distinct CDR3 sequences, with more than 15% as singletons. Sequenced material: blood. These receptors all come from a woman aged 18-29 years with Graves' hyperthyroidism.

The sample holds many counts of this clonotype. J is TRBJ1-5 and V is TRBV2; weak D call: TRBD1 (5 bases). The CDR3 covers 15 residues. The germline V and J ends were trimmed by 4 bases and 5 bases, with 15 bases remaining between them. Germline V CDR1 and CDR2: SNHLY, FYNNEI. This CDR3 reads CASSVREGSHQPQHF. In nucleotides, the CDR3 is TGTGCCAGCAGTGTCCGGGAGGGGAGCCATCAGCCCCAGCATTTT.

This clonotype was observed at least ten times. Written as DNA, the CDR3 is TGTGCCAGCAGTTTAAGGGGTGTGATCAATCAGCCCCAGCATTTT. It codes for CASSLRGVINQPQHF. This chain links TRBV12-3 or TRBV12-4 with TRBJ1-5, with a possible D match to TRBD1 (5 bases). This CDR3 is 15 amino acids long. V was shortened by 2 bases and J by 3 bases, with 11 bases between the two germline ends.

This clonotype was recorded a few times. CDR3 sequence: CASSLVVGQHYEQYF. Here the CDR3 DNA reads TGCGCCAGCAGCTTGGTCGTCGGACAGCACTACGAGCAGTACTTC. This rearrangement joins TRBV5-1 to TRBJ2-7; possibly TRBD1 for D (6 bases). The length of the CDR3 is 15 residues. V lost 0 bases and J lost 3, with 13 bases in between. The germline V gene encodes CDR1 SGHRS and CDR2 YFSETQ.

This clonotype occurred a few times. The chain employs TRBV7-9 and TRBJ1-1; the match to TRBD1 covers 10 bases. After removal of 4 bases from V and 3 bases from J, the junction contained 5 bases not matched to a gene. The germline gives CDR1 SEHNR, CDR2 FQNEAQ (reference sequence). This CDR3 is 15 amino acids long. The CDR3 loop reads CASSSDRGEDTEAFF. DNA of the CDR3: TGTGCCAGCAGCTCGGACAGGGGGGAGGACACTGAAGCTTTCTTT.

V gene TRBV7-9 combines with J gene TRBJ1-4; D ambiguous. CDR3 length equals 16 residues. V was shortened by 3 bases and J by 8 bases, with 19 bases between the two germline ends. Germline V CDR1 and CDR2: SEHNR, FQNEAQ (reference sequence). CDR3 sequence reads: CASSFGTPGASEKLFF. The CDR3 DNA sequence: TGTGCCAGCAGCTTCGGAACGCCGGGAGCTTCCGAAAAACTGTTTTTT.